This section outlines one TCR beta chain sequence together with its context. Its antigen is still unknown. The V end was cut by 2 bases, the J end by 1 base, with 13 bases between. Germline CDR1 SGHNT, CDR2 YYREEE (reference sequence). This CDR3 contains 15 residues. These data belong to a study of T cell responses to AZD1222 COVID-19 vaccine. Notes on the study in general: White British people made up most donors, females outnumbered males, and clonal diversity was possibly underestimated.

The method was immunoSEQ multiplex PCR; TCRdb's version includes in-frame clones alone and lacks a portion of them. Here the sample spans 120,000 or so clones, approximately 82% being singletons. The sample was peripheral blood, taken 28 days after the second AZD1222 dose. The clonotype comes from an adult who received the AZD1222 COVID-19 vaccine. This rearrangement joins TRBV5-4 to TRBJ2-7; D might be TRBD2 (5 bases). The CDR3 loop is CASSLAGKRSYEQYF. The DNA of the CDR3 is TGTGCCAGCAGCTTAGCCGGGAAAAGGTCCTACGAGCAGTACTTC.